A selection of T cell receptor beta chains follows, all from one sample in a study of T cell repertoires in MIS-A myocarditis. Some clones are missing from TCRdb's copy, which holds only in-frame ones; the method was immunoSEQ multiplex PCR. The data contain fewer than 15,000 clones, 70% to 75% of them singletons. What was sequenced was left ventricle heart tissue obtained at autopsy. These receptors were collected from a man aged 18-30 years with fulminant myocarditis from multisystem inflammatory syndrome in adults (MIS-A) after COVID-19. Each CDR3 is given with its conserved first and last residue. The D gene is left open where the match is weak. Clone size is stated in some rows and not others, as once, few, many or a class when expanded.

>14|NA|NA|TRBJ1-2|TRBV5-8
CASSRGDVGPGYTF
TGTGCCAGCAGCAGGGGGGATGTGGGGCCTGGCTACACCTTC
>15|TRBD1|once|TRBJ1-5|TRBV10-3
CAISGGQGVNQPQHF
TGTGCCATCAGTGGAGGACAGGGGGTCAATCAGCCCCAGCATTTT
>14|NA|NA|TRBJ1-2|TRBV28
CASNPFWTAYGYTF
TGTGCCAGCAATCCGTTTTGGACAGCTTATGGCTACACCTTC
>16|TRBD1|NA|TRBJ1-2|TRBV7-9
CASSLRGEGARDGYTF
TGTGCCAGCAGCTTAAGAGGCGAGGGGGCGCGAGATGGCTACACCTTC
>15|TRBD1|NA|TRBJ2-2|TRBV19
CASSIMGQGTGELFF
TGTGCCAGTAGTATTATGGGACAGGGCACCGGGGAGCTGTTTTTT
>12|NA|NA|TRBJ1-2|TRBV6-2/TRBV6-3
CASSGRNYGYTF
TGTGCCAGCAGTGGACGGAACTATGGCTACACCTTC
>13|NA|NA|TRBJ2-6|TRBV6-5
CASGPGRANVLTF
TGTGCCAGCGGGCCAGGTAGGGCCAACGTCCTGACTTTC
>13|TRBD1|NA|TRBJ1-2|TRBV7-9
CASSLGQARGYTF
TGTGCCAGCAGCCTTGGACAGGCGAGAGGCTACACCTTC
>14|NA|NA|TRBJ2-4|TRBV28
CASSSPGTKNIQYF
TGTGCCAGCAGTTCCCCGGGAACCAAAAACATTCAGTACTTC
>14|TRBD1|few|TRBJ2-4|TRBV19
CASGTVFSKNIQYF
TGTGCCAGTGGGACAGTATTTTCCAAAAACATTCAGTACTTC
>13|NA|NA|TRBJ1-3|TRBV28
CASSFGQAYTIYF
TGTGCCAGCAGTTTCGGGCAGGCCTACACCATATATTTT
>16|NA|NA|TRBJ1-5|TRBV30
CAWSDEFRGGNQPQHF
TGTGCCTGGAGTGACGAGTTCCGGGGTGGCAATCAGCCCCAGCATTTT
>13|TRBD1|few|TRBJ1-2|TRBV4-3
CASSPRDSYGYTF
TGCGCCAGCAGCCCCCGGGACAGCTATGGCTACACCTTC
>17|TRBD1|NA|TRBJ2-7|TRBV18
CASSLRDPGTGFYEQYF
TGTGCCAGCTCCTTAAGGGATCCTGGGACAGGGTTCTACGAGCAGTACTTC
>14|NA|NA|TRBJ2-7|TRBV19
CASSRYRTFDEQYF
TGTGCCAGTAGTAGGTACAGGACCTTCGACGAGCAGTACTTC
>11|NA|NA|TRBJ2-7|TRBV20-1
CSAMAAWEQYF
TGCAGTGCTATGGCCGCCTGGGAGCAGTACTTC
>17|NA|NA|TRBJ2-5|TRBV6-4
CASSEVAIQEDQETQYF
TGTGCCAGCAGTGAGGTCGCTATACAGGAGGACCAAGAGACCCAGTACTTC
>14|NA|NA|TRBJ1-1|TRBV9
CASSVGSMNTEAFF
TGTGCCAGCAGCGTAGGCAGTATGAACACTGAAGCTTTCTTT
>14|NA|few|TRBJ2-7|TRBV20-1
CSASPQGLGFGQYF
TGCAGTGCTAGTCCCCAGGGCCTTGGTTTTGGGCAGTACTTC
>12|NA|NA|TRBJ2-7|TRBV12-3/TRBV12-4
CASSGGPYEQYF
TGTGCCAGCAGTGGGGGCCCGTACGAGCAGTACTTC
>14|NA|NA|TRBJ2-5|TRBV7-9
CASSLVGIQETQYF
TGTGCCAGCAGCTTAGTAGGGATCCAAGAGACCCAGTACTTC
>13|NA|NA|TRBJ1-6|TRBV6-6
CASSTIYNSPLHF
TGTGCCAGCTCGACTATCTATAATTCACCCCTCCACTTT
>16|TRBD2|NA|TRBJ2-1|TRBV5-1
CASTLTGTSGYNEQFF
TGCGCCAGCACTCTGACCGGGACTAGCGGGTACAATGAGCAGTTCTTC
>15|NA|NA|TRBJ2-7|TRBV6-5
CASSSPTGRSYEQYF
TGTGCCAGCAGCTCCCCTACAGGGAGGTCCTACGAGCAGTACTTC
>15|TRBD2|few|TRBJ2-3|TRBV7-9
CASSFSGSLTDTQYF
TGTGCCAGCAGCTTTAGCGGGAGCCTCACAGATACGCAGTATTTT
>13|NA|NA|TRBJ1-2|TRBV5-4
CASSLVGMEGYTF
TGTGCCAGCAGCTTGGTTGGTATGGAGGGCTACACCTTC
>14|NA|once|TRBJ1-3|TRBV5-1
CASSLGTSGNTIYF
TGCGCCAGCAGCTTAGGGACATCGGGAAACACCATATATTTT
>13|TRBD1|NA|TRBJ1-1|TRBV19
CATYGGGLAGAFF
TGTGCCACATACGGAGGGGGCCTGGCAGGAGCTTTCTTT
>14|NA|NA|TRBJ1-1|TRBV18
CASSPVAGNTEAFF
TGTGCCAGCTCACCGGTGGCGGGGAACACTGAAGCTTTCTTT
>14|NA|few|TRBJ2-2|TRBV25-1
CASRQGGYTGELFF
TGTGCCAGCAGACAGGGCGGGTACACCGGGGAGCTGTTTTTT
>13|TRBD1|NA|TRBJ2-5|TRBV29-1
CSVGQGWRETQYF
TGCAGCGTGGGACAGGGGTGGAGAGAGACCCAGTACTTC
>17|NA|once|TRBJ1-5|TRBV10-3
CAISDPGTGPRESPQHF
TGTGCCATCAGTGATCCTGGAACAGGCCCTAGAGAATCGCCCCAGCATTTT
>13|NA|NA|TRBJ2-7|TRBV2
CASIRDNSYEQYF
TGTGCCAGCATCCGGGACAACTCCTACGAGCAGTACTTC
>15|TRBD1|NA|TRBJ1-2|TRBV30
CAWRGGTASNYGYTF
TGTGCCTGGAGGGGGGGGACAGCCTCTAACTATGGCTACACCTTC
>16|NA|NA|TRBJ2-4|TRBV5-8
CASSTPPGQVQNIQYF
TGTGCCAGCAGCACGCCCCCGGGTCAGGTCCAAAACATTCAGTACTTC